The next 15 T cell receptor beta chains were all read from a single sample in a study of cytomegalovirus exposure and HLA in healthy donors. Primers included in the PCR were 60 Vbeta and 13 Jbeta primers. The method was immunoSEQ multiplex PCR; TCRdb's version includes in-frame clones alone and lacks a portion of them. The sample contains 100,000 or so clones, more than 60% of which appear only once. Material: PBMCs. All receptors come from a female donor in good health and CMV-seropositive.

The chain uses TRBV21-1 and TRBJ2-3; no DNA check was done on the table's D call, TRBD2. TRBV21-1 is noted as a pseudogene. The CDR3 covers 15 residues. This CDR3 is CASSISGGASDTQYF. The CDR3 bases are TGTGCCAGCAGCATTAGCGGGGGGGCCTCAGATACGCAGTATTTT.

The DNA of the CDR3 is TGTGCCAGCTCACCACTTTTACCGGGACAGGGGAACACTGAAGCTTTCTTT. It yields the protein CASSPLLPGQGNTEAFF. The chain joins TRBV18 to TRBJ1-1; the match to TRBD1 covers 9 bases. CDR1 is KGHSH, CDR2 LQKENI, per germline. The CDR3 covers 17 residues. With 1 base clipped from V and 1 base from J, the junction kept 7 bases outside the gene matches. The full variable domain, completed using reference TRBV18 and TRBJ1-1, is NAGVMQNPRHLVRRRGQEARLRCSPMKGHSHVYWYRQLPEEGLKFMVYLQKENIIDESGMPKERFSAEFPKEGPSILRIQQVVRGDSAAYFCASSPLLPGQGNTEAFFGQGTRLTVV.

V and J are TRBV5-1 and TRBJ2-5; 10 bases agree with TRBD1. The J call could be wrong; TRBJ2-7 is a better fit for the DNA end. Germline CDR1 and CDR2: SGHRS and YFSETQ. This CDR3 contains 15 residues. The CDR3 loop is CASSLEGQGVHEQYF. The CDR3 coding sequence is TGCGCCAGCAGCTTGGAAGGACAGGGGGTCCACGAGCAGTACTTC.

The gene calls are TRBV7-2 and TRBJ2-7; TRBD2 matches at 10 bases. Germline V gene sequence: CDR1 SGHTA, CDR2 FQGNSA. This CDR3 spans 15 amino acids. With 7 bases clipped from V and 1 base from J, the junction kept 7 bases outside the gene matches. CDR3: CASTLRTSGSYEQYF. CDR3 bases: TGTGCCAGCACCCTTCGGACTAGCGGATCCTACGAGCAGTACTTC.

The CDR3 protein is CASRRQDRGSTEAFF. CDR3 in DNA: TGTGCCAGTAGAAGACAGGACCGTGGGAGCACTGAAGCTTTCTTT. This sequence joins TRBV19 and TRBJ1-1; TRBD1 is a possible D gene (6 bases). The CDR3 has 15 amino acids. The V gene's germline CDR1 is LNHDA and CDR2 SQIVND (reference sequence). V was cut by 6 bases and J by 4 bases, with 18 bases left in between. The full variable domain, its missing parts supplied by reference TRBV19 and TRBJ1-1, is DGGITQSPKYLFRKEGQNVTLSCEQNLNHDAMYWYRQDPGQGLRLIYYSQIVNDFQKGDIAEGYSVSREKKESFPLTVTSAQKNPTAFYLCASRRQDRGSTEAFFGQGTRLTVV.

The chain combines TRBV4-3 with TRBJ1-1; perhaps TRBD1 as D (5 bases). The CDR3 contains 15 residues. Germline V gene data show CDR1 as LGHNA and CDR2 as YSLEER. V lost 4 bases and J 4 bases, leaving 16 bases between the germline ends. The chain's CDR3 is CASSPRPSRATEAFF. The CDR3 region has the DNA TGCGCCAGCAGCCCCCGACCCTCCAGGGCCACTGAAGCTTTCTTT.

The chain carries TRBV5-1 and TRBJ2-5, with 11 bases aligning to TRBD2. V was pared by 0 bases and J by 2 bases, with 3 bases of the junction left unmatched. This CDR3 contains 16 residues. Germline V gives CDR1 SGHRS, CDR2 YFSETQ. The CDR3 loop is CASSLGGLAGQETQYF. The CDR3 DNA reads TGCGCCAGCAGCTTGGGTGGACTAGCGGGTCAAGAGACCCAGTACTTC.

The chain carries TRBV7-3 and TRBJ2-5; D might be TRBD2 (6 bases). The ends were cut back, 4 bases at V and 3 bases at J, with 18 bases in the middle. Looked up from germline, CDR1 is SGHTA and CDR2 is FQGTGA. This CDR3 is built from 16 residues. The CDR3 loop is CASSSYGGPSKETQYF. The CDR3 bases are TGTGCCAGCAGCTCCTACGGGGGACCCTCTAAAGAGACCCAGTACTTC.

This chain links TRBV27 with TRBJ1-1; 7 nucleotides align to TRBD1. This CDR3 is 14 amino acids long. Looked up from germline, CDR1 is MNHEY and CDR2 is SMNVEV (reference sequence). After removal of 5 bases from V and 10 bases from J, the junction contained 13 bases not matched to a gene. In nucleotides, the CDR3 is TGTGCCAGCAGTCCTAGTACAGGGGAGAGGGGAGCTTTCTTT. This gives the protein CASSPSTGERGAFF.

The V call is TRBV11-2, the J call TRBJ2-1; D ambiguous. The germline V and J ends were trimmed by 5 bases and 9 bases, with 11 bases remaining between them. The germline CDR1 and CDR2 sequences are SGHAT and FQNNGV. This CDR3 has 12 residues. CDR3 sequence (DNA): TGTGCCAGCAGCACCCTCAGGCGTGAGCAGTTCTTC. Translated: CASSTLRREQFF.

V is TRBV15 and J is TRBJ1-5, with a weak D call TRBD1 (6 bases). Germline assignment: CDR1 LNHNV and CDR2 YYDKDF (reference sequence). V lost 6 bases and J 6 bases, leaving 9 bases between the germline ends. The CDR3 loop spans 12 amino acids. The CDR3 coding sequence is TGTGCCACCAGAGGGACAACTCAGCCCCAGCATTTT. Its protein product is CATRGTTQPQHF.

This chain links TRBV19 with TRBJ1-2; 12 positions match TRBD1. There are 15 residues in the CDR3. The germline V gene has CDR1 LNHDA and CDR2 SQIVND (reference sequence). After removal of 2 bases from V and 7 bases from J, the junction contained 5 bases not matched to a gene. DNA of the CDR3: TGTGCCAGTAGTATAACCGGGACAGGGGGCCGTGGCTACACCTTC. Translation: CASSITGTGGRGYTF.

In this sample, this clone turned up a few times. V is TRBV11-2 and J is TRBJ2-5, with 12 bases fitting TRBD2. Germline trimming cut 2 bases from V and 5 bases from J; bases unmatched to any gene: 9. The germline gives CDR1 SGHAT, CDR2 FQNNGV. The CDR3 runs 17 residues. The chain's CDR3 is CASSLFGLAGGRETQYF. The CDR3 coding sequence is TGTGCCAGCAGCTTATTTGGGCTAGCGGGGGGGCGGGAGACCCAGTACTTC.

The chain is built from TRBV7-6 and TRBJ1-1; D gene ambiguous. V lost 1 base and J 1 base, leaving 7 bases between the germline ends. The CDR3 spans 14 residues. CDR1 is SGHVS, CDR2 FNYEAQ, per germline. The CDR3 DNA reads as TGTGCCAGCAGCTTAGGGCACGCGAACACTGAAGCTTTCTTT. Protein: CASSLGHANTEAFF.

This clone was recorded only once. The V gene is TRBV5-8, the J gene TRBJ2-1; 9 nucleotides align to TRBD1. V shed 4 bases, J shed 4 bases, and the junction held 9 bases outside the gene matches. Germline loops: CDR1 SGHTS, CDR2 YDEGEE. The length of the CDR3 is 16 residues. CDR3 DNA: TGTGCCAGCAGCACAGGATCCGGACAGGGGTACAATGAGCAGTTCTTC. The encoded protein is CASSTGSGQGYNEQFF.